Presented here are 14 T cell receptor beta chains from one specimen sequenced in a study of breast tumors, draining lymph nodes, adjacent tissues. Axillary draining lymph nodes of breast cancer patients supplied the node samples. TCRdb fed the multiplex PCR reads into MiXCR, producing one record per CDR3 protein. The table shows some 250,000 distinct CDR3 sequences, with about 34% occurring only once. Sequences were obtained from axillary lymph node tissue. These receptor sequences come from a female donor with breast cancer. Some clones in this sample may be carry-over from other donors' samples.

At least ten counts were recorded for this clonotype. CDR3: CSARFMGSPSEQFF. The CDR3 region has the DNA TGCAGTGCTAGATTCATGGGCTCGCCGTCTGAGCAGTTCTTC. The gene calls are TRBV20-1 and TRBJ2-1; no reliable D call. CDR1 is DFQATT and CDR2 is SNEGSKA in the germline V gene (reference sequence). V was pared by 2 bases and J by 9 bases, with 17 bases between. This CDR3 is built from 14 residues.

The J gene is TRBJ2-6, the V gene TRBV7-3; TRBD2 agrees at 7 bases. Germline assignment: CDR1 SGHTA and CDR2 FQGTGA. The length of the CDR3 is 17 residues. The ends lost 5 bases at V and 4 bases at J; junction bases unmatched: 11. CDR3 residues: CASSPTAGTTGANVLTF. The CDR3 DNA reads as TGTGCCAGCAGCCCCACAGCGGGGACCACCGGGGCCAACGTCCTGACTTTC.

This clonotype was seen a few times. This rearrangement joins TRBV6-1 to TRBJ2-3, with 7 positions matching TRBD1. The germline gives CDR1 MNHNS, CDR2 SASEGT. The J segment lost 4 bases and the V segment lost 8 bases, leaving 3 bases of the junction unmatched. The CDR3 runs 12 residues. CDR3 loop: CASVGGADTQYF. CDR3 in DNA: TGTGCCAGCGTAGGGGGCGCAGATACGCAGTATTTT.

This clonotype has at least ten counts. V and J are TRBV12-3 or TRBV12-4 and TRBJ2-2, with TRBD1 matching over 7 bases. V dropped 6 bases and J dropped 4; count of bases not matched to a gene: 8. The CDR3 runs to 15 residues. CDR3 DNA sequence: TGTGCCAGCAGCCCGACAGGGTCTGGCACCGGGGAGCTGTTTTTT. Amino acid sequence: CASSPTGSGTGELFF.

The chain carries TRBV7-9 and TRBJ2-7, with TRBD1 identical over 9 bases. The CDR3 extends over 15 amino acids. The germline V gene has CDR1 SEHNR and CDR2 FQNEAQ (reference sequence). The CDR3 DNA sequence: TGTGCTAGCAGGTCCGGGACAGGGAGCTCCTACGAGCAGTACGTC. Translated, it gives CASRSGTGSSYEQYV.

This clonotype was seen at least ten times. The chain couples TRBV24-1 to TRBJ1-5; 9 bases agree with TRBD1. CDR3 length equals 16 residues. Germline trimming cut 3 bases from V and 6 bases from J; bases unmatched to any gene: 8. CDR1 and CDR2 (germline): KGHDR, SFDVKD. CDR3 region: CATSDPRQGDAQPQHF. The CDR3 bases are TGTGCCACCAGTGATCCGCGACAGGGGGACGCTCAGCCCCAGCATTTT.

This clonotype was detected ten times or more. The CDR3 is CASSPDRGDLYGYTF. The CDR3 region has the DNA TGTGCCAGCTCACCAGACAGGGGGGACCTCTATGGCTACACCTTC. V is TRBV18 and J is TRBJ1-2, with TRBD1 matching 9 bases. Germline V gene lookup returns CDR1 KGHSH and CDR2 LQKENI. With V trimmed by 2 bases and J by 4 bases, 5 bases remained unmatched. This CDR3 region has 15 residues.

To note about this clonotype: Germline is not matched at one junction end, which may reflect a read error. The chain has TRBV24-1 and TRBJ1-2; no clear D gene. The CDR3 is 11 amino acids. Germline-derived CDR1 and CDR2 are KGHDR and SFDVKD. Here the CDR3 reads CAASDLWGYTF. The DNA for the CDR3 is TGTGCCGCCAGTGATTTGTGGGGCTACACCTTC.

This clonotype showed up many times. The chain's CDR3 is CASRDNARETQYF. For the CDR3, the DNA is TGTGCCAGTAGGGACAACGCGAGAGAGACCCAGTACTTC. The V and J genes are TRBV19 and TRBJ2-5; D might be TRBD1 (5 bases). This CDR3 is built from 13 residues. V lost 6 bases to trimming and J lost 4 bases, with 12 bases between them. Per germline, CDR1 LNHDA and CDR2 SQIVND (reference sequence).

There are many counts of this clonotype. A much larger clone lies one base from this, so it may be a read error. The rearrangement links TRBV12-3 or TRBV12-4 to TRBJ2-6; D remains ambiguous. The CDR3 contains 14 residues. Trimming removed 5 bases at V and 4 bases at J, with 9 bases between. The CDR3 nucleotides read TGTGCCAGCAGTAACGGGCCCGGGGCCAACGTCCTGACTTTC. As protein: CASSNGPGANVLTF.

The rearrangement links TRBV12-3 or TRBV12-4 to TRBJ2-2, with 10 bases matching TRBD1. With V trimmed by 3 bases and J by 3 bases, 4 bases remained unmatched. The CDR3 covers 16 residues. The CDR3 sequence is CASSFTGTGDTGELFF. The CDR3 coding sequence is TGTGCCAGCAGTTTCACCGGGACAGGGGACACCGGGGAGCTGTTTTTT.

This clonotype was seen many times. The chain has TRBV5-5 and TRBJ2-3; a possible D gene is TRBD2 (6 bases). The germline V and J ends were trimmed by 4 bases and 4 bases, with 10 bases remaining between them. The CDR3 contains 13 residues. CDR1 is SGHKS and CDR2 is YYEKEE in the germline V gene (reference sequence). The CDR3 coding sequence is TGTGCCAGCAGCCCAGGACTATCAGATACGCAGTATTTT. It encodes CASSPGLSDTQYF.

Comment on this clonotype: Relative to the germline gene, one junction end is altered; a read error may explain this. The rearrangement joins TRBV2 to TRBJ1-2; no definite D call. Germline CDR1 and CDR2: SNHLY and FYNNEI. This CDR3 is 11 amino acids long. The CDR3 sequence is CASTQPYGYTF. The CDR3 region has the DNA TGTGCAAGCACTCAGCCCTATGGCTACACCTTC.

This clonotype was recorded many times. V and J are TRBV5-6 and TRBJ2-1, with D possibly being TRBD2 (6 bases). The CDR3 is 15 amino acids. The ends were cut back, 4 bases at V and 4 bases at J, with 15 bases in the middle. Germline-derived CDR1 and CDR2 are SGHDT and YYEEEE. The CDR3 region has the DNA TGTGCCAGCAGCCCGGAGCGGGCCAGGTACAATGAGCAGTTCTTC. Amino acids: CASSPERARYNEQFF. Full variable domain (rest looked up from reference TRBV5-6 and TRBJ2-1): DAGVTQSPTHLIKTRGQQVTLRCSPKSGHDTVSWYQQALGQGPQFIFQYYEEEERQRGNFPDRFSGHQFPNYSSELNVNALLLGDSALYLCASSPERARYNEQFFGPGTRLTVL.